Sequencing of this T cell receptor beta chain was carried out in a study of blood T cell repertoires in COVID-19. The overall study: Specimens from acute and convalescent COVID-19 originated in the United States, Italy and Spain. Sources were T cells, B-cell-depleted T cells, or PBMCs; the material itself was cDNA or gDNA.

Ten or more counts support this clone. V was trimmed by 0 bases and J by 6 bases, leaving 11 bases between them. CDR1 and CDR2 from the germline V gene are SGHTA and FQGNSA. This CDR3 is built from 15 residues. As handled by the study authors: Amplifying reference gene primers gave estimates of nucleated cell counts. TCRdb keeps only in-frame clones here, not all; method: immunoSEQ multiplex PCR. D and trimming come from the DNA, and the V and J calls and clone size come from that table. The profile shows about 140,000 clones, around 84% of them singletons. J is TRBJ2-2 and V is TRBV7-2; perhaps TRBD2 as D (5 bases). The sample comprised peripheral blood. The clonotype was recovered from a man in his sixties with active or convalescent COVID-19. The CDR3 region is CASSLAWSGSGELFF. The CDR3 region has the DNA TGTGCCAGCAGCTTAGCGTGGTCGGGATCCGGGGAGCTGTTTTTT. Combining the CDR3 with reference TRBV7-2 and TRBJ2-2 gives the whole variable domain GAGVSQSPSNKVTEKGKDVELRCDPISGHTALYWYRQSLGQGLEFLIYFQGNSAPDKSGLPSDRFSAERTGGSVSTLTIQRTQQEDSAVYLCASSLAWSGSGELFFGEGSRLTVL.